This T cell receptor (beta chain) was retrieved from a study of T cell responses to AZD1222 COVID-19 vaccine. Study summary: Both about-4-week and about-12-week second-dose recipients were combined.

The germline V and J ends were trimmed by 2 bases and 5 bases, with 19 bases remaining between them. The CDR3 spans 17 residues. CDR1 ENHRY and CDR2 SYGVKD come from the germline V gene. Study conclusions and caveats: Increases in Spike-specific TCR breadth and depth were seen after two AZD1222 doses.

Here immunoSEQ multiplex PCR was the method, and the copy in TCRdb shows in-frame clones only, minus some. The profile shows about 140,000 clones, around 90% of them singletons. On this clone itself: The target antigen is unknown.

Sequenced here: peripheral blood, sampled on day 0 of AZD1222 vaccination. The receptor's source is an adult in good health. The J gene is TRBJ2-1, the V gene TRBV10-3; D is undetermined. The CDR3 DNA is TGTGCCATCAGTGAGCCGGCAGCCTTAGGAACACACAATGAGCAGTTCTTC. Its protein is CAISEPAALGTHNEQFF.